The next 8 T cell receptor beta chains were all read from a single sample in a study of PD-L1 blockade in urothelial cancer. Sequencing used immunoSEQ multiplex PCR; TCRdb keeps in-frame clones, though not all of them. The sample holds some 47,000 clones, roughly four fifths seen once. The source was PBMCs, collected around atezolizumab (anti-PD-L1) treatment. The receptors shown here come from a man aged 65 to 85 with urothelial cancer.

The V call is TRBV6-1, the J call TRBJ2-7; weak D call: TRBD1 (6 bases). Germline V CDR1 and CDR2: MNHNS, SASEGT. V dropped 5 bases and J dropped 1 base, with 12 bases sitting between them. The CDR3 consists of 14 residues. The CDR3 is CASSTGPPSYEQYF. DNA for the CDR3: TGTGCCAGCAGTACAGGGCCTCCTTCCTACGAGCAGTACTTC.

CDR3 loop: CASSFDSTVLGNTIYF. The CDR3 DNA reads as TGTGCCAGCAGTTTCGACAGTACGGTGCTCGGAAACACCATATATTTT. V usage is TRBV28 and J usage is TRBJ1-3, with D possibly matching TRBD1 (5 bases). There are 16 residues in the CDR3. Germline V gene lookup returns CDR1 MDHEN and CDR2 SYDVKM. V was pared by 3 bases and J by 4 bases, with 16 bases between.

The chain uses TRBV9 and TRBJ2-1, with 9 bases fitting TRBD2. Germline values: CDR1 SGDLS, CDR2 YYNGEE. V lost 0 bases, J lost 0 bases, and 4 bases stayed unmatched. The CDR3 has 17 residues. The CDR3 DNA sequence: TGTGCCAGCAGCGTAGAGGGGCGGGGGGGCTCCTACAATGAGCAGTTCTTC. This gives the protein CASSVEGRGGSYNEQFF. The full variable domain, its missing parts supplied by reference TRBV9 and TRBJ2-1, is DSGVTQTPKHLITATGQRVTLRCSPRSGDLSVYWYQQSLDQGLQFLIQYYNGEERAKGNILERFSAQQFPDLHSELNLSSLELGDSALYFCASSVEGRGGSYNEQFFGPGTRLTVL.

J is TRBJ1-4 and V is TRBV6-5; TRBD1 is a possible D gene (6 bases). The CDR3 is 13 amino acids. Germline values: CDR1 MNHEY, CDR2 SVGAGI. Trimming took off 6 bases at V and 11 bases at J, with 16 bases between the two ends. The CDR3 region has the DNA TGTGCCAGCAGAGGACAGCTCGGGGGGAAACTGTTTTTT. Translating it yields CASRGQLGGKLFF.

This chain connects TRBV4-2 to TRBJ2-7, with a possible D match to TRBD1 (6 bases). The CDR3 totals 14 residues. Looked up from germline, CDR1 is LGHNA and CDR2 is YNFKEQ. Trimming pared 4 bases from V and 12 bases from J, leaving 22 bases between. The CDR3 DNA reads TGTGCCAGCAGCCCAGACACCGGGACACCTATACGGTACTTC. This gives the protein CASSPDTGTPIRYF.

This clone occurred a few times. V and J are TRBV30 and TRBJ1-5; D gene unclear. The CDR3 is 15 amino acids. V was pared by 0 bases and J by 6 bases, with 15 bases between. The germline CDR1 and CDR2 sequences are GTSNPN and SVGIG (reference sequence). The chain's CDR3 is CAWSVKRSSLQPQHF. The CDR3 DNA is TGTGCCTGGAGTGTTAAGAGGTCGTCTCTTCAGCCCCAGCATTTT.

This clone was observed once. V is TRBV5-1 and J is TRBJ2-1, with D tentatively TRBD2 (6 bases). Deletions cut 5 bases from V and 5 bases from J, with 14 bases between. Germline CDR1 SGHRS, CDR2 YFSETQ. The CDR3 is 14 amino acids. CDR3 nucleotides: TGCGCCAGCAGAAGGGACTGGGGAAACAATGAGCAGTTCTTC. It is translated as CASRRDWGNNEQFF. The full variable domain, in which reference TRBV5-1 and TRBJ2-1 provide the parts outside the CDR3, is KAGVTQTPRYLIKTRGQQVTLSCSPISGHRSVSWYQQTPGQGLQFLFEYFSETQRNKGNFPGRFSGRQFSNSRSEMNVSTLELGDSALYLCASRRDWGNNEQFFGPGTRLTVL.

This chain uses TRBV7-9 with TRBJ2-7; 8 bases match TRBD1. Germline assignment: CDR1 SEHNR and CDR2 FQNEAQ (reference sequence). The CDR3 spans 14 residues. V dropped 3 bases and J dropped 2; count of bases not matched to a gene: 3. The CDR3 reads CASSLGQVTYEQYF. The CDR3 bases are TGTGCCAGCAGCTTGGGACAGGTGACCTACGAGCAGTACTTC.